This T cell receptor (beta chain) was obtained from a study of T cells after yellow fever vaccination (dated by TCRdb to between 2017 and 2020). About the full investigation: The SMART-Seq v4 Ultra Low Input RNA kit was used to prepare libraries from fractions with low cell numbers. To follow T-cell clones before and after both primary and booster YFV17D yellow fever vaccination, bulk TCR alpha and beta repertoires underwent longitudinal sequencing. The cohort comprised two healthy male donors, one aged 18 to 30 and one aged 30 to 40 years. Bulk PBMC replicates and cell subsets were isolated from blood drawn at multiple timepoints before and after both primary and secondary immunization. Overall results and qualifications from the work: The study included only a couple of donors, which limits how far the findings can be generalized. Compared with the primary T-cell response, the secondary T-cell response was faster but weaker, reaching its peak on day 5 rather than on day 15. Computational filtering was needed because FACS-sorted repertoires could contain abundant contaminating clonotypes from the bulk population. Most clones expanded after primary vaccination (around 96% of CD4 and roughly 91% of CD8) were re-detected after the booster, suggesting that broad memory maintenance occurred. A small fraction of clonotypes showed up in both the CD4 and CD8 compartments, probably as a result of convergent recombination.

The treatment or condition label, as the study defines it: live attenuated yellow fever vaccine strain. At each blood-draw timepoint, two biological replicates of bulk PBMCs were collected. PBMCs were isolated from peripheral blood using a standard Ficoll-Paque protocol. TriZol was used to extract RNA from bulk PBMCs, CD4 and CD8 fractions, and dextramer-positive and dextramer-negative fractions. Trimming at the junction amounts to 2 bases on V and 3 bases on J, and the germline ends lie 9 bases apart. The CDR3, from cysteine to phenylalanine, totals 14 residues. The CDR3 DNA has 42 bases and is translated from base 1. CDR1 MGHDK and CDR2 SYGVNS were looked up in the germline V gene. Notes on this clonotype: The antigen it binds to is not known. Base qualities were left out, and no much larger clone turns up one base away.

The sample was run on an Illumina NovaSeq 6000. Synthesis of TCR cDNA relied on 5'RACE template switching, a step that introduced a universal primer site along with unique molecular identifiers. Priming for cDNA synthesis came from both the TCR alpha and TCR beta constant segments. Library amplification involved two PCR steps, and the second step added sample barcodes and sequencing adapters. Sequencing of libraries was performed on Illumina HiSeq 2500 (2x100 bp) or NovaSeq (2x150 bp). In the original analysis: MIGEC handled demultiplexing of reads and collapsing into UMI consensus sequences, while MiXCR performed V(D)J alignment. Vaccine-responding clonotypes were defined with edgeR using replicate PBMC samples, requiring FDR below 0.01 and a log2 fold change above 5 up to day 15. Each bulk clonotype was labeled CD4 or CD8 based on which sequenced repertoire, CD4 or CD8, contained the clonotype at higher abundance. TCRdb's own reprocessing of the public reads used fastp at Q25 and MiXCR and kept productive beta chains. Every CDR3 protein is listed once, alongside the most common genes and DNA of its rows. The V and J calls here are based on TCRdb, not the publication. The sample table records 400,000 to 450,000 distinct CDR3 sequences; over 15% of these occur just once. The top ten constitute roughly a sixth of the sample.

Sample: PBMCs, taken before the yellow fever booster vaccination. The chain is assembled from TRBV25-1 and TRBJ2-3; a tentative D match to TRBD1 spans 6 bases. The TCR was taken from a man younger than 35 who received the YFV17D yellow fever vaccine. The base sequence is TGTGCCAGCAGTGAAACAGGGCTTACAGATACGCAGTATTTT. The encoded protein is CASSETGLTDTQYF.